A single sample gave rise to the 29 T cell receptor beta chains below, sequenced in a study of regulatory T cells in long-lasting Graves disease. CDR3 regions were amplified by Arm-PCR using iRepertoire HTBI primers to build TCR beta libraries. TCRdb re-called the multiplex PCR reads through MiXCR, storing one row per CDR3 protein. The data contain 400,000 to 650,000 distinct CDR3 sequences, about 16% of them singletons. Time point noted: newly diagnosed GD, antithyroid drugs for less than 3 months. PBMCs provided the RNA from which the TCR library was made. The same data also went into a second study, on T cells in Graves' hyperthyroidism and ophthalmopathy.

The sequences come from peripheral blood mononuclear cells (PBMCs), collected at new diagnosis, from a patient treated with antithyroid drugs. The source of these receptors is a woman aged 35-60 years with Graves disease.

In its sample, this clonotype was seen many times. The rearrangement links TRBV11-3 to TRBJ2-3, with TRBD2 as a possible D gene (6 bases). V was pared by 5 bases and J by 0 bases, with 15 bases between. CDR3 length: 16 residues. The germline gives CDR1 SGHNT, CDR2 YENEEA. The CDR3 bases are TGTGCCAGCAGCGGAGGGATTACGACTAGCACAGATACGCAGTATTTT. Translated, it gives CASSGGITTSTDTQYF.

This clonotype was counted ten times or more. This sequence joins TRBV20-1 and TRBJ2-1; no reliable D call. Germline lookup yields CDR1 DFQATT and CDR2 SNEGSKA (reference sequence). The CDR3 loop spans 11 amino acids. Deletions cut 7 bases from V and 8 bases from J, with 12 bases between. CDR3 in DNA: TGCAGTGGAGGTGTCGCCGATGAGCAGTTCTTC. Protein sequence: CSGGVADEQFF.

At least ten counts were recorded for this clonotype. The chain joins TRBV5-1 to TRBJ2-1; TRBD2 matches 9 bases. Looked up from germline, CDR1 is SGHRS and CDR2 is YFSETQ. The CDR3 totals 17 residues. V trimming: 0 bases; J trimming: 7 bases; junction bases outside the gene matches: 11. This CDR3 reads CASSLAMRRGGENEQFF. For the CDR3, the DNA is TGCGCCAGCAGCTTGGCCATGAGGCGGGGGGGTGAAAATGAGCAGTTCTTC.

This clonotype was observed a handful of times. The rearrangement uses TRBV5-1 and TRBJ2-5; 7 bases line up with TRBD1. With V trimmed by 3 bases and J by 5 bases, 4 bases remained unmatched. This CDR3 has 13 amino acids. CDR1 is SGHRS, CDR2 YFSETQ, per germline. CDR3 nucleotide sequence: TGCGCCAGCAGCTCCCAGGGGGTCGAGACCCAGTACTTC. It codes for CASSSQGVETQYF.

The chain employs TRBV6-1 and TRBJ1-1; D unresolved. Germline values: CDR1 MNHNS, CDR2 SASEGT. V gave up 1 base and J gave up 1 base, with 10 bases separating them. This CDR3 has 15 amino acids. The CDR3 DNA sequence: TGTGCCAGCAGTGAAGACACTCCTCGGAACACTGAAGCTTTCTTT. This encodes CASSEDTPRNTEAFF.

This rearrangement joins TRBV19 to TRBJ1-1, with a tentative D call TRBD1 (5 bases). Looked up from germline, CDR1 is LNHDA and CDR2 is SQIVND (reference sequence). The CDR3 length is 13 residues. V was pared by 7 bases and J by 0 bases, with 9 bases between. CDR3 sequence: CASKRQMNTEAFF. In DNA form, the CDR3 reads TGTGCCAGTAAACGACAGATGAACACTGAAGCTTTCTTT.

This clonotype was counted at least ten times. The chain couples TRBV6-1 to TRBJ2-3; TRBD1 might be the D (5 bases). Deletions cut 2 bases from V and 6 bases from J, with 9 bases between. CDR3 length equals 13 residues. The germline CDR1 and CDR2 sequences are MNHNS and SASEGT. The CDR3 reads CASSEHGADTQYF. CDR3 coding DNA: TGTGCCAGCAGTGAACATGGGGCGGATACGCAGTATTTT.

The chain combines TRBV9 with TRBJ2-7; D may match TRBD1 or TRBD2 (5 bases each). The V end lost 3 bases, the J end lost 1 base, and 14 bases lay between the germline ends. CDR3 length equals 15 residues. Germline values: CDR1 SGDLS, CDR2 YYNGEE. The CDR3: CASSATQGGSYEQYF. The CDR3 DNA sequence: TGTGCCAGCAGCGCCACCCAGGGCGGGTCCTACGAGCAGTACTTC.

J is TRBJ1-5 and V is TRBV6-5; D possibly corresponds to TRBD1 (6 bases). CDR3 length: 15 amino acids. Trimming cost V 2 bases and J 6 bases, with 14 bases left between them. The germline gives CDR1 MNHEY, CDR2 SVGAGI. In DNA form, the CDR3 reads TGTGCCAGCAGTTACCGGGGGGCCGCGGGTCAGCCCCAGCATTTT. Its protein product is CASSYRGAAGQPQHF.

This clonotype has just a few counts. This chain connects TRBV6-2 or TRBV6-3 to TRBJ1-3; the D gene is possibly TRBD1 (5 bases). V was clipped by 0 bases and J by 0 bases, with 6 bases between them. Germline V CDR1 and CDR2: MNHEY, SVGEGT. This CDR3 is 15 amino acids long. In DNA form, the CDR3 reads TGTGCCAGCAGTTACTCGGACAACTCTGGAAACACCATATATTTT. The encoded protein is CASSYSDNSGNTIYF.

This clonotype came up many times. The CDR3 sequence is CSARVRTGNYEQYF. The CDR3 coding sequence is TGCAGTGCTAGAGTTAGGACAGGGAACTACGAGCAGTACTTC. V usage is TRBV20-1 and J usage is TRBJ2-7, with 8 positions matching TRBD1. V shed 1 base and J 3 bases; nucleotides not matched to a gene: 5. Per the germline V gene, CDR1 is DFQATT and CDR2 is SNEGSKA (reference sequence). The CDR3 covers 14 residues.

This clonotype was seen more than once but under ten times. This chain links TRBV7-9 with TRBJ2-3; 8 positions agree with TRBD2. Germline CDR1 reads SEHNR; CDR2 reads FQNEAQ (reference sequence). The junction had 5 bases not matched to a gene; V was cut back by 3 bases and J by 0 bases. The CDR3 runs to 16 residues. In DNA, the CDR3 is TGTGCCAGCAGCTTGGATCGGGGGGGAAGCACAGATACGCAGTATTTT. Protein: CASSLDRGGSTDTQYF.

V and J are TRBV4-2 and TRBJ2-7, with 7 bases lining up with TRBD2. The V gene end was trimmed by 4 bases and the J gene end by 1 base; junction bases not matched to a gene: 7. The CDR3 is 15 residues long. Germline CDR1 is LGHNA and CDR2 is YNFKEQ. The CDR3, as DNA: TGTGCCAGCAGCCCGTCGGCCGGGGGGTCCTACGAGCAGTACTTC. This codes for CASSPSAGGSYEQYF.

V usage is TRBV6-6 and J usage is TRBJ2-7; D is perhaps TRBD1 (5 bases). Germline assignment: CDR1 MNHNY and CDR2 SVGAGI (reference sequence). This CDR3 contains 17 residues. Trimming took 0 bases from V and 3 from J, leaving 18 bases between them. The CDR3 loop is CASSYSTGPGRNYEQYF. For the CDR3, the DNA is TGTGCCAGCAGTTACTCGACTGGGCCAGGGCGAAACTACGAGCAGTACTTC.

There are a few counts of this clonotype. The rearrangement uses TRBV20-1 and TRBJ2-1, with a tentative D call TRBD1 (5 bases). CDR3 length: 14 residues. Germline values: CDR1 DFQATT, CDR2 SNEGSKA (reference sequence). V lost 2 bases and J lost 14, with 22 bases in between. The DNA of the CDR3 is TGCAGTGCTAGATCCGCTTTCGATGTGTCGACAGAGTTCTTC. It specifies CSARSAFDVSTEFF.

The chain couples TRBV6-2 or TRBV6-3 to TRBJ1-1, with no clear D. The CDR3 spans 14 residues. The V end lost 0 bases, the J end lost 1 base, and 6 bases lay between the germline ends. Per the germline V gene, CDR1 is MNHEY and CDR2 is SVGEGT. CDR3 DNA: TGTGCCAGCAGTTACTCTTGGGGGAACACTGAAGCTTTCTTT. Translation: CASSYSWGNTEAFF.

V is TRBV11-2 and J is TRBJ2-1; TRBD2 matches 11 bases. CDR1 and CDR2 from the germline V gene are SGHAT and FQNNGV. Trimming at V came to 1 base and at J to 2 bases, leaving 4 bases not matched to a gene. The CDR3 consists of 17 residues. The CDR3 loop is CASSLVVSGGAYNEQFF. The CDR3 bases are TGTGCCAGCAGCTTAGTTGTTAGCGGGGGGGCCTACAATGAGCAGTTCTTC.

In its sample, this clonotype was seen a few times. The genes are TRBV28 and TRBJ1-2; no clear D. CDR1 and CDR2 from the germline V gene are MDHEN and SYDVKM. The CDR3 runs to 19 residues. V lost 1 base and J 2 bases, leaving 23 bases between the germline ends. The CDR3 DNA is TGTGCCAGCAGTTTATCCGCAGCCCCTTTACTCCCAGGAAACTATGGCTACACCTTC. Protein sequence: CASSLSAAPLLPGNYGYTF.

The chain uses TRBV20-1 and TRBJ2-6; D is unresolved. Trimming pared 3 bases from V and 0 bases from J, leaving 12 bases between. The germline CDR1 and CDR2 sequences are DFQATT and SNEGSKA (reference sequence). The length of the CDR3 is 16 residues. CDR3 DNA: TGCAGTGCTAGGCCCCACGGATACTCTGGGGCCAACGTCCTGACTTTC. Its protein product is CSARPHGYSGANVLTF.

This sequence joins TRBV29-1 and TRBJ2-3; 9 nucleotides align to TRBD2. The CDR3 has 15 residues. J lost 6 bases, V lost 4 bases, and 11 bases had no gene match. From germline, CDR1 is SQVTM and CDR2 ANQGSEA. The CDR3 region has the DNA TGCAGCGTTGGACACGGCGGGGGGGTCGAGGATACGCAGTATTTT. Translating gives CSVGHGGGVEDTQYF.

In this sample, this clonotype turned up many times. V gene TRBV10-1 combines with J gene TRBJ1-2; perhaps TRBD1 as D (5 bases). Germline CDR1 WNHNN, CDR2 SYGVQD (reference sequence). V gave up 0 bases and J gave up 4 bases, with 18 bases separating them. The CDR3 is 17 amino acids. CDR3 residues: CASSESIGAVGGYGYTF. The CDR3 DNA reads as TGCGCCAGCAGTGAGTCGATTGGGGCAGTTGGGGGCTATGGCTACACCTTC.

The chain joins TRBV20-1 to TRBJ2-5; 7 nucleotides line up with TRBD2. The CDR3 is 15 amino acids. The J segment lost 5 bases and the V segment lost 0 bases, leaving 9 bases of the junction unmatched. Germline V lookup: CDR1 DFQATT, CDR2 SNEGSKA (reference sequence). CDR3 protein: CSARDGRGVGETQYF. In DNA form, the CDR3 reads TGCAGTGCTAGAGATGGTCGGGGGGTTGGGGAGACCCAGTACTTC.

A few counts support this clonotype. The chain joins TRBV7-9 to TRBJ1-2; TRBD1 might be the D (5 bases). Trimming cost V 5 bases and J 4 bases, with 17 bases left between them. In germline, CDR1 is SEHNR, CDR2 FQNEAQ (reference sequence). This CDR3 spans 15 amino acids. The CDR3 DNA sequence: TGTGCCAGCAGCCTAAATAACGCAGGGTTCTATGGCTACACCTTC. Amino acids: CASSLNNAGFYGYTF. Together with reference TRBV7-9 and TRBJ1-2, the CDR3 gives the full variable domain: DTGVSQNPRHKITKRGQNVTFRCDPISEHNRLYWYRQTLGQGPEFLTYFQNEAQLEKSRLLSDRFSAERPKGSFSTLEIQRTEQGDSAMYLCASSLNNAGFYGYTFGSGTRLTVV.

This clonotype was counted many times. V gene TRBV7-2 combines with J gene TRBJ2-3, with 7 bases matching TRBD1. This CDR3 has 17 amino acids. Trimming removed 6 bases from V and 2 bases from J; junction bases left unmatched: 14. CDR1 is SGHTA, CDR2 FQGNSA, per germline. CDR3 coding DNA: TGTGCCAGCAGTCTCCTAGGGACAGAGGCCTACACAGATACGCAGTATTTT. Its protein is CASSLLGTEAYTDTQYF.

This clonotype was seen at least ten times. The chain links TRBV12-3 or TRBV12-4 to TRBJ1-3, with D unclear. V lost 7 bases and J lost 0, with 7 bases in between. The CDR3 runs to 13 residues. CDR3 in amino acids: CASIPSSGNTIYF. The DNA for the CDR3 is TGTGCCAGCATCCCCAGCTCTGGAAACACCATATATTTT.

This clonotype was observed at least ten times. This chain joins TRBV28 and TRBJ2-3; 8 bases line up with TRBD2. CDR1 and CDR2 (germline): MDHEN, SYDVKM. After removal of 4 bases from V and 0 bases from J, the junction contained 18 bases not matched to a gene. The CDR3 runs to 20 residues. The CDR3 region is CASSSSPGSTSGGSTDTQYF. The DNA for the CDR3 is TGTGCCAGCAGTTCATCCCCCGGGTCGACGAGCGGGGGTAGCACAGATACGCAGTATTTT. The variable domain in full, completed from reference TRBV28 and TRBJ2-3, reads DVKVTQSSRYLVKRTGEKVFLECVQDMDHENMFWYRQDPGLGLRLIYFSYDVKMKEKGDIPEGYSVSREKKERFSLILESASTNQTSMYLCASSSSPGSTSGGSTDTQYFGPGTRLTVL.

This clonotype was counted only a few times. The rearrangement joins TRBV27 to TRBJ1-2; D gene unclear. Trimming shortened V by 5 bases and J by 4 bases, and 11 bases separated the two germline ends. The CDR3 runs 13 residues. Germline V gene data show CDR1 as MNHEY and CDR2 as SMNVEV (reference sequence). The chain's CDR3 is CASSTPLGYGYTF. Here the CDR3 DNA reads TGTGCCAGCAGTACGCCCCTCGGCTATGGCTACACCTTC.

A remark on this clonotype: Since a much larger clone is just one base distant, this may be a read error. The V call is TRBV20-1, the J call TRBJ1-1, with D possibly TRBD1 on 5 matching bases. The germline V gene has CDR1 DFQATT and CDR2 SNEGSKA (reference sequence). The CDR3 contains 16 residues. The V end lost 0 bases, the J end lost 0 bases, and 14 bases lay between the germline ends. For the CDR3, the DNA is TGCAGTGCTAGAGAAGTGGGGGGTCAAATGAACACTGAAGCTTTCTTT. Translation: CSAREVGGQMNTEAFF.

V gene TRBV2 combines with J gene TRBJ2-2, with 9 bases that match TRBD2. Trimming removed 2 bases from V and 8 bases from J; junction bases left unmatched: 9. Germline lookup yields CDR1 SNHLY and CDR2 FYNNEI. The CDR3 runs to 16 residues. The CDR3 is CASSEIAGAVRGELFF. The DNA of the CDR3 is TGTGCCAGCAGTGAAATAGCGGGGGCCGTCAGAGGGGAGCTGTTTTTT.